These T cell receptor beta chains were read from a single sample in a study of blood T cell repertoires in COVID-19. The table came from immunoSEQ multiplex PCR; TCRdb's copy has only in-frame clones and leaves some out. This sample has nearly 110,000 clones, with roughly 90% found just once. Sequenced material: peripheral blood. These TCRs come from a man aged 35 to 55 with active or convalescent COVID-19. The CDR3 runs from the conserved cysteine through the conserved F or W. D genes are given only for firm matches. Clone size is not always given. Where it is, it says once, few, many or a class for expanded clones.

D	V	size	length	J	CDR3	DNA
-	TRBV5-4	-	12	TRBJ2-1	CASSDTYNEQFF	TGTGCCAGCAGTGACACATACAATGAGCAGTTCTTC
TRBD2	TRBV7-3	-	15	TRBJ2-5	CASSFLAGVSETQYF	TGTGCCAGCAGCTTCCTAGCGGGAGTGTCGGAGACCCAGTACTTC
TRBD2	TRBV25-1	-	18	TRBJ2-1	CASSESRSREGLNNEQFF	TGTGCCAGCAGTGAATCCAGAAGTCGGGAGGGCCTCAACAATGAGCAGTTCTTC
-	TRBV9	-	18	TRBJ1-4	CASSPRGGEVSTNEKLFF	TGTGCCAGCAGCCCGCGCGGCGGGGAAGTGTCAACTAATGAAAAACTGTTTTTT
-	TRBV18	-	13	TRBJ2-3	CASSPPSTDTQYF	TGTGCCAGCTCACCCCCAAGCACAGATACGCAGTATTTT
-	TRBV6-1	-	16	TRBJ2-7	CASSKGEDNLYYEQYF	TGTGCCAGCAGTAAAGGGGAGGACAACCTGTACTACGAGCAGTACTTC
-	TRBV15	-	16	TRBJ1-5	CATSRATGVGNQPQHF	TGTGCCACCAGCAGAGCGACAGGCGTGGGCAATCAGCCCCAGCATTTT
-	TRBV4-2	-	13	TRBJ2-2	CASSRVESGELFF	TGTGCCAGCAGCCGCGTCGAGTCCGGGGAGCTGTTTTTT
-	TRBV28	-	13	TRBJ2-7	CASIRAHGYEQYF	TGTGCCAGCATCAGGGCCCACGGGTACGAGCAGTACTTC
TRBD2	TRBV10-3	-	16	TRBJ2-1	CAISRTSGSSYNEQFF	TGTGCCATCAGCAGGACTAGCGGGAGTTCCTACAATGAGCAGTTCTTC
TRBD2	TRBV15	-	16	TRBJ2-1	CATSRRGGKSYNEQFF	TGTGCCACCAGCCGCCGGGGGGGTAAGTCCTACAATGAGCAGTTCTTC
-	TRBV5-1	-	12	TRBJ2-1	CASSLAPYEQFF	TGCGCCAGCAGCTTGGCCCCGTATGAGCAGTTCTTC
-	TRBV24-1	once	17	TRBJ1-5	CATSGSITRGLNQPQHF	TGTGCCACCAGTGGTTCTATAACCAGGGGATTGAATCAGCCCCAGCATTTT
-	TRBV12-5	-	14	TRBJ1-1	CASGPSGSDTEAFF	TGTGCTAGTGGCCCCAGCGGTTCCGACACTGAAGCTTTCTTT
-	TRBV19	-	13	TRBJ2-7	CASKEQGLHEQYF	TGTGCCAGTAAAGAACAGGGCCTACACGAGCAGTACTTC
-	TRBV19	-	14	TRBJ1-4	CASSRASTNEKLFF	TGTGCCAGTAGTAGGGCTTCAACTAATGAAAAACTGTTTTTT
-	TRBV27	few	16	TRBJ2-7	CASSPLFRDKAGEQYF	TGTGCCAGCAGTCCTCTGTTCCGGGACAAGGCGGGCGAGCAGTACTTC
-	TRBV7-9	medium-sized	15	TRBJ2-7	CASSLPSGPSLEQYF	TGTGCCAGCAGCCTTCCGAGTGGTCCCTCCCTGGAGCAGTACTTC
-	TRBV14	-	14	TRBJ1-1	CASSQGVGQPEAFF	TGTGCCAGCAGCCAAGGTGTGGGGCAGCCTGAAGCTTTCTTT
TRBD1	TRBV5-1	-	16	TRBJ1-2	CASSLANQGAGSGYTF	TGCGCCAGCAGCTTGGCTAACCAGGGGGCGGGGAGCGGCTACACCTTC
TRBD2	TRBV5-6	-	17	TRBJ2-3	CASSFPQGGASTDTQYF	TGTGCCAGCAGCTTTCCCCAGGGAGGGGCTAGCACAGATACGCAGTATTTT
TRBD1	TRBV7-6	-	15	TRBJ2-1	CASSLGTGGSDEQFF	TGTGCCAGCAGCTTAGGGACAGGGGGCTCGGATGAGCAGTTCTTC